Given below is one TCR beta chain in context. This record comes from a study of blood T cell repertoires in COVID-19. Repertoires were generated with immunoSEQ multiplex PCR, while TCRdb's copy carries only in-frame clones and drops some. This table has 300,000 to 350,000 clones, approximately 90% appearing once. V was cut by 3 bases and J by 0 bases, with 10 bases left in between. Germline V gives CDR1 KGHSH, CDR2 LQKENI. CDR3 size: 15 residues. Seattle researchers signed up patients amid active infection and tracked them longitudinally. The clonotype was recovered from a woman aged 25 to 45 with COVID-19, enrolled during active disease. The rearrangement uses TRBV18 and TRBJ2-3, with no clear D. What was sequenced was peripheral blood. In nucleotides, the CDR3 is TGTGCCAGCTCACCGTCGCACATTAGCACAGATACGCAGTATTTT. It yields the protein CASSPSHISTDTQYF.